Detailed here is one TCR beta chain. Its antigen is as yet unknown. Stated time point: week 5, during vaccination. It was 300 ug of mutant IDH1 20-mer peptide that made up each vaccine dose, given with topical imiquimod. Looked up from germline, CDR1 is SGHRS and CDR2 is YFSETQ. The CDR3 spans 12 residues. Deletions cut 4 bases from V and 8 bases from J, with 12 bases between. The data stem from a study of a mutant IDH1 vaccine in newly diagnosed glioma. Study overall: Males made up approximately 60% and females 37.5% of treated patients, whose mean age was approximately 40 years. Before enrollment, patients got radiotherapy alone, temozolomide alone, or mostly the combination.

Findings and limits, study-wide: Vaccination induced immune responses in about 93% of patients. Pseudoprogression seemed unlinked to shifts in top peripheral T cell clonotypes.

Here immunoSEQ multiplex PCR was the method, and the copy in TCRdb shows in-frame clones only, minus some. The sample records over 25,000 clones, about 85% being singletons. The sequence was obtained from a middle-aged woman with glioma. Some clones in this sample may be carry-over from other donors' samples. The chain recombines TRBV5-1 with TRBJ1-2, with D perhaps TRBD1 (5 bases). Sequencing was performed on peripheral blood mononuclear cells (PBMCs), taken from a glioma patient whose treatment included an IDH1 peptide vaccine. The DNA of the CDR3 is TGCGCCAGCAGCAGGGACGCCGGGGGCTACACCTTC. It encodes CASSRDAGGYTF.